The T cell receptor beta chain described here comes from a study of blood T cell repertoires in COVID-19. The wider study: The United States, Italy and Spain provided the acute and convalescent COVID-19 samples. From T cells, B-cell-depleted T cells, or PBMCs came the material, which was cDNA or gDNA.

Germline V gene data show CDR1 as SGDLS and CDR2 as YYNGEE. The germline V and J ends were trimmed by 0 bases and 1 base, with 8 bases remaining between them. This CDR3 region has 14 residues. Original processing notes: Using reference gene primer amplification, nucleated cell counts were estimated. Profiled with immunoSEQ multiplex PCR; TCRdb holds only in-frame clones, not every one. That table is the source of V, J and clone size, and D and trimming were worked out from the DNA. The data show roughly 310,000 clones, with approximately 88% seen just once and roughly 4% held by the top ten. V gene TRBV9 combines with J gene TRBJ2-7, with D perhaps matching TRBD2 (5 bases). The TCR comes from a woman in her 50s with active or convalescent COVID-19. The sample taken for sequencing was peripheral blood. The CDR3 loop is CASSVDGKSYEQYF. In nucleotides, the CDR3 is TGTGCCAGCAGCGTAGACGGGAAATCCTACGAGCAGTACTTC.